This TCR beta chain was captured by sequencing in a study of cytomegalovirus exposure and HLA in healthy donors. V lost 3 bases, J lost 0 bases, and 11 bases lay in between. Germline CDR1 is KGHSH and CDR2 is LQKENI. The CDR3 has 16 residues. A word on this clone: Its antigen is unknown.

Broader study findings: Available immune exposure information was restricted to CMV serostatus only. In the analysis, some V segments, TRBV6-2 and TRBV6-3 included, were excluded as indistinguishable. It was 150 or so TCR beta chains that were listed as cytomegalovirus-associated.

The PCR had 60 Vbeta and 13 Jbeta primers. Original processing notes: Approximately 10 million shared chains were among 65 million to 85 million unique TCR beta chains counted in a later analysis. TCRdb's copy holds only in-frame clones and misses some; the assay was immunoSEQ multiplex PCR. The DNA gave D and trimming, while V, J and clone size come from that table. The data contain over 100,000 clones, 77% of them singletons. The rearrangement uses TRBV18 and TRBJ2-2, with D maybe TRBD1 (7 bases). Sequenced input: PBMCs. The sequence derives from a middle-aged man in good health and CMV-seropositive. The CDR3 DNA reads as TGTGCCAGCTCACCGCAGGGGGGATCGAACACCGGGGAGCTGTTTTTT. Its protein product is CASSPQGGSNTGELFF.